The 9 T cell receptor beta chains below all came from one sample that was sequenced in a study of beta chain features in type 1 diabetes. Whole-study findings and limits: Across all four CD4+ subsets, people with type 1 diabetes showed modestly shorter TCRB CDR3s.

All of the isolated RNA was reverse transcribed, so expressed TCRB transcripts were sequenced. Profiled with immunoSEQ multiplex PCR; TCRdb holds only in-frame clones, not every one. The sample lists approximately 170,000 clones, around 7.9% seen once, with roughly 0.5% in the top ten. The antigens for these receptors are not known. What was sequenced was central memory CD4+ T cells from blood. The receptors come from a young man with type 1 diabetes.

This clone was detected only once. CDR3 protein: CASSIQGPIYSPLHF. The CDR3 DNA reads as TGTGCCAGCAGTATCCAGGGCCCTATTTATTCACCCCTCCACTTT. V gene TRBV27 combines with J gene TRBJ1-6, with TRBD1 as a possible D gene (5 bases). CDR1 and CDR2 (germline): MNHEY, SMNVEV (reference sequence). V shed 5 bases and J shed 8 bases, with 16 bases lying between them. This CDR3 is 15 amino acids long.

The sample holds a few counts of this clone. The V and J genes are TRBV7-2 and TRBJ2-5; D possibly corresponds to TRBD2 (5 bases). In germline, CDR1 is SGHTA, CDR2 FQGNSA. CDR3 length: 15 residues. V lost 8 bases and J 5 bases, leaving 21 bases between the germline ends. CDR3: CASRLHLGESETQYF. CDR3 bases: TGTGCCAGCCGCCTTCACCTTGGGGAGTCGGAGACCCAGTACTTC.

This clone was seen a few times. The V and J genes are TRBV18 and TRBJ2-1; TRBD2 might be the D (6 bases). Trimming removed 1 base from V and 4 bases from J, with 20 bases in between. Germline loops: CDR1 KGHSH, CDR2 LQKENI. The CDR3 covers 18 residues. The CDR3 protein is CASSPLPPSGDSYNEQFF. CDR3 nucleotide sequence: TGTGCCAGCTCACCACTTCCCCCCTCGGGAGATTCGTACAATGAGCAGTTCTTC.

The chain carries TRBV6-1 and TRBJ2-2; D gene unclear. Trimming took off 7 bases at V and 7 bases at J, with 16 bases between the two ends. The CDR3 sequence is 14 residues long. CDR1 is MNHNS, CDR2 SASEGT, per germline. The CDR3 nucleotides read TGTGCCAGCACCCTCATCCCTGGCGGCGGGGAGCTGTTTTTT. Its protein is CASTLIPGGGELFF.

A few counts support this clone. The chain has TRBV7-2 and TRBJ2-5; D is uncertain. CDR1 and CDR2 (germline): SGHTA, FQGNSA. The V and J ends lost 5 bases and 5 bases respectively, with 15 bases between them. The CDR3 consists of 14 residues. The DNA for the CDR3 is TGTGCCAGCAGCAGCCGGCAGGATGTGGAGACCCAGTACTTC. As protein: CASSSRQDVETQYF.

The V gene is TRBV5-6, the J gene TRBJ1-2; no clear D gene. Germline V gene lookup returns CDR1 SGHDT and CDR2 YYEEEE. The V gene lost 3 bases and the J gene lost 5 bases, with 23 bases spanning the gap. CDR3 length: 17 residues. The CDR3 DNA sequence: TGTGCCAGCAGCTATCCAACGGGAGGGAGAGGGAGTTATGGCTACACCTTC. Its protein is CASSYPTGGRGSYGYTF. The full variable domain, its missing parts supplied by reference TRBV5-6 and TRBJ1-2, is DAGVTQSPTHLIKTRGQQVTLRCSPKSGHDTVSWYQQALGQGPQFIFQYYEEEERQRGNFPDRFSGHQFPNYSSELNVNALLLGDSALYLCASSYPTGGRGSYGYTFGSGTRLTVV.

This chain joins TRBV5-1 and TRBJ2-7, with D uncertain. V shed 2 bases and J shed 2 bases, with 11 bases lying between them. CDR1 is SGHRS and CDR2 is YFSETQ in the germline V gene. This CDR3 spans 14 amino acids. CDR3 region: CASSFDARTYEQYF. DNA for the CDR3: TGCGCCAGCAGCTTCGACGCGAGGACCTACGAGCAGTACTTC.

This clone was counted a few times. The chain carries TRBV5-4 and TRBJ1-2; 8 nucleotides align to TRBD1. Germline CDR1 is SGHNT and CDR2 is YYREEE (reference sequence). V shed 4 bases, J shed 8 bases, and the junction held 7 bases outside the gene matches. There are 13 residues in the CDR3. CDR3: CASSKTGVGGYTF. The CDR3 nucleotides are TGTGCCAGCAGCAAGACAGGGGTCGGCGGCTACACCTTC.

The gene calls are TRBV5-6 and TRBJ2-7; 7 positions match TRBD2. Germline V gene sequence: CDR1 SGHDT, CDR2 YYEEEE. Trimming at V came to 1 base and at J to 3 bases, leaving 4 bases not matched to a gene. The CDR3 sequence is 14 residues long. The CDR3 nucleotides read TGTGCCAGCAGCTTGCCAGGGAGGGGCTACGAGCAGTACTTC. It is translated as CASSLPGRGYEQYF.